This TCR beta chain was found in a study of blood T cells in healthy people across ages. The J segment lost 5 bases and the V segment lost 2 bases, leaving 7 bases of the junction unmatched. CDR1 ENHRY and CDR2 SYGVKD come from the germline V gene. The CDR3 loop spans 15 amino acids. Sample donors were healthy Caucasian individuals that came from Russia, aged about 6 to 95. A second PCR of about 7 to 12 cycles used a sample-barcoded 5' primer and a J-beta primer mix. Researchers report that each sample yielded at least 2.5 million CDR3-containing paired-end reads. TCRdb called the 5' RACE reads again in MiXCR, with one record for every CDR3 protein. The table has 550,000 to 800,000 distinct CDR3 sequences, over 20% seen once.

The TCR originated in a man aged 65 to 79 in good health. Sequencing was carried out using blood. The genes are TRBV10-3 and TRBJ2-3, with 7 bases lining up with TRBD1. CDR3 nucleotides: TGTGCCATCAGTGAGAGGGACAGCCCCGGAGATACGCAGTATTTT. It specifies CAISERDSPGDTQYF.